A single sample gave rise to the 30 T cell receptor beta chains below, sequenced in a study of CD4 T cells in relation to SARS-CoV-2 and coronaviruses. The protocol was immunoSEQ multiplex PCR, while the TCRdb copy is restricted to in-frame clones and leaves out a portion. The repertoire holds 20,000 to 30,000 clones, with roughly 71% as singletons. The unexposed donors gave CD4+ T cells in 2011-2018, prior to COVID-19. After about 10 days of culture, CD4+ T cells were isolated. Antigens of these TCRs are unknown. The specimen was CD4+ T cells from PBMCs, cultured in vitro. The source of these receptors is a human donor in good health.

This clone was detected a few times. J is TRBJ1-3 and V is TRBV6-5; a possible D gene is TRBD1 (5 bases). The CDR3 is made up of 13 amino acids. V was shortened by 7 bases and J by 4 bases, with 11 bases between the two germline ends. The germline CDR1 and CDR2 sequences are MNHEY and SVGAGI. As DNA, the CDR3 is TGTGCCAGCATGGGGGAATTGGGAAACACCATATATTTT. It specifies CASMGELGNTIYF.

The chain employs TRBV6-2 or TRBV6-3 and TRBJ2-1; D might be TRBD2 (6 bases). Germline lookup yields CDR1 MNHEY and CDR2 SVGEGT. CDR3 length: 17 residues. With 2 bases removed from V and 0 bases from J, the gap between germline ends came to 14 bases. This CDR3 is CASSYSLAKSSYNEQFF. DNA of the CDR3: TGTGCCAGCAGTTACAGCCTAGCGAAGAGCTCCTACAATGAGCAGTTCTTC.

The CDR3 DNA follows: TGCGCCAGCAGCTTACAGGAACCCTCCTACGAGCAGTACTTC. It is translated as CASSLQEPSYEQYF. This sequence joins TRBV5-1 and TRBJ2-7, with D possibly being TRBD1 (5 bases). This CDR3 is built from 14 residues. CDR1 and CDR2 (germline): SGHRS, YFSETQ. Deletions cut 2 bases from V and 0 bases from J, with 9 bases between.

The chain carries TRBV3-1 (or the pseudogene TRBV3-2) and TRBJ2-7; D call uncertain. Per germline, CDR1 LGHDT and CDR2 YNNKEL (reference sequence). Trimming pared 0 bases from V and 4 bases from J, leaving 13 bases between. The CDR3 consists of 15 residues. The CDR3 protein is CASSQDPGPWYEQYF. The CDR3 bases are TGTGCCAGCAGCCAAGATCCAGGTCCTTGGTACGAGCAGTACTTC.

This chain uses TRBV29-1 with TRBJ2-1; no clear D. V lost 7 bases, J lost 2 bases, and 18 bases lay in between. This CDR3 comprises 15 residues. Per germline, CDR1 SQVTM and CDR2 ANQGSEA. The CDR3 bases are TGCAGCGCTTTAGCTCATTTGACCACCTACAATGAGCAGTTCTTC. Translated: CSALAHLTTYNEQFF.

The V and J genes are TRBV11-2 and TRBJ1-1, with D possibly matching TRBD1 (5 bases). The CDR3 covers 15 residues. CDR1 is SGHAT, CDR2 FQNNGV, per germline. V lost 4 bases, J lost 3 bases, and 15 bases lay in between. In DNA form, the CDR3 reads TGTGCCAGCAGCTCCGGGACTTTTGGGGACACTGAAGCTTTCTTT. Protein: CASSSGTFGDTEAFF.

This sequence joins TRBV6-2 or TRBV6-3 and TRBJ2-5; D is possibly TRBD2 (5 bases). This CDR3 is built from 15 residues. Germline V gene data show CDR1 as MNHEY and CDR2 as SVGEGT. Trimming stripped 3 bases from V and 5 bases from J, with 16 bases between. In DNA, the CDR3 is TGTGCCAGCAGTTATGGCCTGGCGGGCCGGGAGACCCAGTACTTC. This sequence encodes CASSYGLAGRETQYF.

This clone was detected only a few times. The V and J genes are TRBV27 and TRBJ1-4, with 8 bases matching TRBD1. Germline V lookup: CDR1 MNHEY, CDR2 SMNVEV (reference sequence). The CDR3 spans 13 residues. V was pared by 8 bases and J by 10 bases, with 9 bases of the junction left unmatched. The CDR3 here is CASAQIQGGKLFF. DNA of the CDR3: TGTGCCAGCGCCCAAATACAGGGGGGAAAACTGTTTTTT.

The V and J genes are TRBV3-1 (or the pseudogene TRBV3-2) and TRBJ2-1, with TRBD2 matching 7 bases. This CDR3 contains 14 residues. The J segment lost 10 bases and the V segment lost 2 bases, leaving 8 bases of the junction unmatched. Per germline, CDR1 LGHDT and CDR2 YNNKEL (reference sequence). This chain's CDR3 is CASSQNTLAFEQFF. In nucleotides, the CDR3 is TGTGCCAGCAGCCAAAATACACTAGCGTTCGAGCAGTTCTTC.

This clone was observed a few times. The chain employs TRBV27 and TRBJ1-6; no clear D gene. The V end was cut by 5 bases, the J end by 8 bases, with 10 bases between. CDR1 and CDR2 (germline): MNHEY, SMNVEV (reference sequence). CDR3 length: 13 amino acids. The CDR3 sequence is CASSGYPDSPLHF. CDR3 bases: TGTGCCAGCAGTGGATATCCTGATTCACCCCTCCACTTT.

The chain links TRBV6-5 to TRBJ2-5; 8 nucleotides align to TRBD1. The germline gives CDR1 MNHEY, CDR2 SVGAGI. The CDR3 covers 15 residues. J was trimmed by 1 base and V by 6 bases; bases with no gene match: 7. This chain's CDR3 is CASRQTGDAQETQYF. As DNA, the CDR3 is TGTGCCAGCAGGCAGACAGGGGACGCCCAAGAGACCCAGTACTTC.

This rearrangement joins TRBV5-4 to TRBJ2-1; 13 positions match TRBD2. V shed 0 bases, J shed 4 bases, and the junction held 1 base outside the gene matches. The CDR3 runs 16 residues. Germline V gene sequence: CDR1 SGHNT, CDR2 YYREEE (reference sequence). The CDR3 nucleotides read TGTGCCAGCAGCTTGGGGACTAGCGGGAGTTACAATGAGCAGTTCTTC. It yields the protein CASSLGTSGSYNEQFF.

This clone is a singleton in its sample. CDR3 residues: CASSGGGAADTQYF. The DNA of the CDR3 is TGTGCCAGCAGCGGCGGGGGGGCAGCAGATACGCAGTATTTT. This chain connects TRBV11-3 to TRBJ2-3, with 9 bases matching TRBD2. Trimming at V came to 5 bases and at J to 4 bases, leaving 4 bases not matched to a gene. The germline CDR1 and CDR2 sequences are SGHNT and YENEEA. The CDR3 spans 14 residues.

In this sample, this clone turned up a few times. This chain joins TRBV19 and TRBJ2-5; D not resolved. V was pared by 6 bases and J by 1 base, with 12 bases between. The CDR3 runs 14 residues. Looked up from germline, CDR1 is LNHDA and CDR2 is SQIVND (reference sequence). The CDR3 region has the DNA TGTGCCAGTAGCCCCACCAATACCCAAGAGACCCAGTACTTC. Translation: CASSPTNTQETQYF.

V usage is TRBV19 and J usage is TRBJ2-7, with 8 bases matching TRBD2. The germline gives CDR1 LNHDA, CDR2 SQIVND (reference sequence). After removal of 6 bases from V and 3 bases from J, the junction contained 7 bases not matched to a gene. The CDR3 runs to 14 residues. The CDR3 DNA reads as TGTGCCAGTAGCCCAACTAGCGGAATCTACGAGCAGTACTTC. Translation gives CASSPTSGIYEQYF.

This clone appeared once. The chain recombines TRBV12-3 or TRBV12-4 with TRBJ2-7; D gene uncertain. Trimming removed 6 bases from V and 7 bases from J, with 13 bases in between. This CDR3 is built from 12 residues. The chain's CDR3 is CASSLNSEEQYF. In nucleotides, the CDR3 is TGTGCCAGCAGCCTAAATTCAGAAGAGCAGTACTTC.

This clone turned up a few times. The CDR3 DNA reads TGCGCCAGCAGCCAAGCCCTCGTCATTGGTGGCTACACCTTC. Its protein product is CASSQALVIGGYTF. The chain links TRBV4-3 to TRBJ1-2; D gene unclear. The CDR3 extends over 14 amino acids. The V and J ends lost 1 base and 7 bases respectively, with 13 bases between them. Germline V gene lookup returns CDR1 LGHNA and CDR2 YSLEER.

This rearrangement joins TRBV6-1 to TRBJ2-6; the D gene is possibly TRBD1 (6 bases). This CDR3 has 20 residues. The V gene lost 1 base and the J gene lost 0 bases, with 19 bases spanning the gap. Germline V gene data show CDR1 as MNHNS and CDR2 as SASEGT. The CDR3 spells CASSEVIIGGSLSGANVLTF. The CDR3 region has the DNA TGTGCCAGCAGTGAAGTGATAATTGGGGGCTCCCTCTCTGGGGCCAACGTCCTGACTTTC.

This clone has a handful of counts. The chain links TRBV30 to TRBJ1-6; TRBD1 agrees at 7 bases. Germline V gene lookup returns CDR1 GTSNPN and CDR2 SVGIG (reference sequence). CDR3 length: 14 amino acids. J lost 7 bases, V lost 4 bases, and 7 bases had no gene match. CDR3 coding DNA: TGTGCCTGGATGCAAGGGACAGTAAATTCACCCCTCCACTTT. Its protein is CAWMQGTVNSPLHF.

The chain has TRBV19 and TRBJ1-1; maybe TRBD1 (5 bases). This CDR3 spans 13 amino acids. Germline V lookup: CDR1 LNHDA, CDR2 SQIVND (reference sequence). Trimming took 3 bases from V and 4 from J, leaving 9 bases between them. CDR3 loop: CASSIEGSTEAFF. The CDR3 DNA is TGTGCCAGTAGTATCGAGGGGAGCACTGAAGCTTTCTTT.

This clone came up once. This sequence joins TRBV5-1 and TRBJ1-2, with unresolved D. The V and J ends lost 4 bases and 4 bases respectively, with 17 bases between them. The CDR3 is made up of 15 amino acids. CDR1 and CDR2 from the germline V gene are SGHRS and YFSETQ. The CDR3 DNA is TGCGCCAGCAGCCCTTCCCGGACGGACCGCTATGGCTACACCTTC. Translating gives CASSPSRTDRYGYTF. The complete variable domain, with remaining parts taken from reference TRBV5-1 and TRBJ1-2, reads KAGVTQTPRYLIKTRGQQVTLSCSPISGHRSVSWYQQTPGQGLQFLFEYFSETQRNKGNFPGRFSGRQFSNSRSEMNVSTLELGDSALYLCASSPSRTDRYGYTFGSGTRLTVV.

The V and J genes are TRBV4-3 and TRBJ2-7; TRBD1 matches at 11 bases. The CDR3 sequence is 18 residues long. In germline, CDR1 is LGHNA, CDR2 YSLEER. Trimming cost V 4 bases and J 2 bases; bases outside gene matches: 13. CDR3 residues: CASSPGLGGTGGAYEQYF. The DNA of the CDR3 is TGCGCCAGCAGCCCCGGACTAGGGGGGACAGGGGGTGCCTACGAGCAGTACTTC.

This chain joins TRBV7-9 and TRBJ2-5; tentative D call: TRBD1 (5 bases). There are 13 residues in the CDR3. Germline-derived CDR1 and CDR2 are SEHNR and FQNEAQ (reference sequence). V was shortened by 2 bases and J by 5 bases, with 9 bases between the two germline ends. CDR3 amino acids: CASSLQGTETQYF. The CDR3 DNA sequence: TGTGCCAGCAGCTTACAGGGAACCGAGACCCAGTACTTC.

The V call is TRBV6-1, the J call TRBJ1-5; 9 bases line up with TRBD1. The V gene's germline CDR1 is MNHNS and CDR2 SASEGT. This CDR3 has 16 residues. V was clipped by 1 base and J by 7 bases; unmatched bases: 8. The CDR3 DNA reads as TGTGCCAGCAGTGAAGGGTGGGACAGGGCAGGACAGCCCCAGCATTTT. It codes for CASSEGWDRAGQPQHF.

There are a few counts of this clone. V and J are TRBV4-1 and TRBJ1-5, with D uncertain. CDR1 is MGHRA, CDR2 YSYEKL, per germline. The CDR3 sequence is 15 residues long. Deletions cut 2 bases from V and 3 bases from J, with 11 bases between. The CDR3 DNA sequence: TGCGCCAGCAGCCAAACAGCGCCGAACAATCAGCCCCAGCATTTT. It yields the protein CASSQTAPNNQPQHF.

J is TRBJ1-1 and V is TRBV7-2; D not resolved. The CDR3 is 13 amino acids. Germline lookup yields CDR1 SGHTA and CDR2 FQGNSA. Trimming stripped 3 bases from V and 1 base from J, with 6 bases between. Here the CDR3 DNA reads TGTGCCAGCAGCTTGTCCCAGAACACTGAAGCTTTCTTT. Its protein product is CASSLSQNTEAFF.

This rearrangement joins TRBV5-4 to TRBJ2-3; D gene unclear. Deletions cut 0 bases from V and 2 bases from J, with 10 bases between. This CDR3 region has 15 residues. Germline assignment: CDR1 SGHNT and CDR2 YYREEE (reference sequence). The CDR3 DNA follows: TGTGCCAGCAGCTTGGAAGACACAGACACAGATACGCAGTATTTT. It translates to CASSLEDTDTDTQYF.

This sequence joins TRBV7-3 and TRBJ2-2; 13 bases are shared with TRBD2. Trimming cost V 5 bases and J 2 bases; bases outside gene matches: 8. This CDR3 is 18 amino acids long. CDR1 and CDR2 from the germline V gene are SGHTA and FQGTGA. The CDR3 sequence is CASSQPTSGRVNTGELFF. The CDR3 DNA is TGTGCCAGCAGCCAACCAACTAGCGGGAGGGTAAACACCGGGGAGCTGTTTTTT.

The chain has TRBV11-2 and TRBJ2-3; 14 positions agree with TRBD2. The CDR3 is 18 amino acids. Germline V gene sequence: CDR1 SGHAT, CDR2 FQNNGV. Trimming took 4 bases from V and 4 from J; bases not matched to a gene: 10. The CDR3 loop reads CASSSLGLAGGLPDTQYF. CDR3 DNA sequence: TGTGCCAGCAGCTCGCTCGGACTAGCGGGGGGCCTCCCAGATACGCAGTATTTT.

The CDR3 region has the DNA TGTGCCAGCAGTGATTACCCCGTGGGGCAAGCAACTAATGAAAAACTGTTTTTT. This sequence encodes CASSDYPVGQATNEKLFF. The genes are TRBV6-1 and TRBJ1-4; maybe TRBD1 (5 bases). The CDR3 has 18 residues. Trimming removed 3 bases from V and 0 bases from J, with 17 bases in between. The germline gives CDR1 MNHNS, CDR2 SASEGT.